The TCR beta chain described here comes from a study of early T cells in non-severe SARS-CoV-2 infection. Study-wide background: The chains were unpaired, and the sequenced material was bulk RNA from unsorted whole blood. Regarding the study as a whole: VDJdb matching favored anti-spike CD8 responses, missing private and CD4 specificities.

Individually, cDNA molecules had unique molecular identifiers attached to them. TCRdb redid the calling of the 5' RACE reads with MiXCR, one entry per CDR3 protein. This sample has 63,000 or so distinct CDR3 sequences, with over 10% found just once. Germline lookup yields CDR1 KGHSH and CDR2 LQKENI. This CDR3 has 12 residues. Trimming pared 6 bases from V and 4 bases from J, leaving 10 bases between. The table lists this clonotype with a few counts. Its antigen remains unidentified. V usage is TRBV18 and J usage is TRBJ2-7; D is unclear. The receptor comes from an adult who was a healthcare worker with PCR-confirmed SARS-CoV-2 infection or an uninfected control (not recorded which). The material sequenced was whole blood, taken at baseline. The CDR3 loop reads CASSRWWYEQYF. CDR3 bases: TGTGCCAGCTCTCGGTGGTGGTACGAGCAGTACTTC.